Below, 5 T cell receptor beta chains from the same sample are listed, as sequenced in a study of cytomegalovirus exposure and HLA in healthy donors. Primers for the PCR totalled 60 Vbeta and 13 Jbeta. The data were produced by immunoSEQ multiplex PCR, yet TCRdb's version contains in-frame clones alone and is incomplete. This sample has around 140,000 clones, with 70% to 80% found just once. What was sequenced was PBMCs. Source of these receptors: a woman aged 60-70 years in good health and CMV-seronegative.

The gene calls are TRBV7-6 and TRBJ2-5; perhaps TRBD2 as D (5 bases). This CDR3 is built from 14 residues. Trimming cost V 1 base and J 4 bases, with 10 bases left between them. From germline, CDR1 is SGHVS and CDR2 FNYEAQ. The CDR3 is CASSLVGLAETQYF. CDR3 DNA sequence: TGTGCCAGCAGCTTAGTTGGGCTAGCAGAGACCCAGTACTTC.

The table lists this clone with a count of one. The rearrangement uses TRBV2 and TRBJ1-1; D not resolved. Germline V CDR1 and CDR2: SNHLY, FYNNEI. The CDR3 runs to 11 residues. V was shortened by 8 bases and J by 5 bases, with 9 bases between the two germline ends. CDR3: CASAWETEAFF. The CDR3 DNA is TGTGCCAGCGCGTGGGAGACTGAAGCTTTCTTT.

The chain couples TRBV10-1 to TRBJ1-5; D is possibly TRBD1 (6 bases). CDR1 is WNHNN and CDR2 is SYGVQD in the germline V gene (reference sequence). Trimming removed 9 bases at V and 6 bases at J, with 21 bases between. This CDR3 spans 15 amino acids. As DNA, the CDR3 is TGCGCCAGTGTCGGGGGGGGGCAGGCTAGTCAGCCCCAGCATTTT. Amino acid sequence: CASVGGGQASQPQHF.

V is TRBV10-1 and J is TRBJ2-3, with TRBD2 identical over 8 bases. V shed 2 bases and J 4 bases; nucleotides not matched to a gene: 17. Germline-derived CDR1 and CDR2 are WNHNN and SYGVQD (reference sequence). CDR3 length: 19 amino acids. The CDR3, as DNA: TGCGCCAGCAGTGAGGATCCTGGGTTAGCGGGGTCCCTTGCAGATACGCAGTATTTT. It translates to CASSEDPGLAGSLADTQYF.

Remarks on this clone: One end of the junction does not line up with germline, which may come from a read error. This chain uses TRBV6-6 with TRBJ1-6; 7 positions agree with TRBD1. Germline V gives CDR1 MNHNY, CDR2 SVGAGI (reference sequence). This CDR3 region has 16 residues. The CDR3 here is CANSRPGTANNSPLHF. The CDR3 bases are TGTGCCAACAGTCGCCCCGGGACAGCAAATAATTCACCCCTCCACTTT.